A single sample is the source of the 10 T cell receptor beta chains below, sequenced in a study of T cell changes during pregnancy in multiple sclerosis. Here immunoSEQ multiplex PCR was the method, and the copy in TCRdb shows in-frame clones only, minus some. The table lists roughly 39,000 clones, about nine tenths of them singletons, with around 0.5% in the top ten. The material sequenced was CD4+ T cells from peripheral blood mononuclear cells, taken in the first trimester of pregnancy. All receptors come from a female donor in good health, enrolled as a control in a pregnancy study.

The rearrangement links TRBV4-3 to TRBJ2-7; 11 positions match TRBD1. The CDR3 consists of 16 residues. CDR1 and CDR2 from the germline V gene are LGHNA and YSLEER. Trimming removed 3 bases from V and 6 bases from J; junction bases left unmatched: 10. The CDR3, as DNA: TGCGCCAGCAGCCATTCTCCCGGACAGGGGGCGTCCGAGCAGTACTTC. This codes for CASSHSPGQGASEQYF.

A word on this clone: The CDR3 ends on some other residue instead of the conserved phenylalanine or tryptophan, so this is likely a read error. This chain connects TRBV5-4 to TRBJ1-5, with no clear D. Germline V gives CDR1 SGHNT, CDR2 YYREEE (reference sequence). The CDR3 has 13 amino acids. The V gene lost 1 base and the J gene lost 13 bases, with 15 bases spanning the gap. CDR3 in amino acids: CASSLFPGEAQHL. For the CDR3, the DNA is TGTGCCAGCAGCTTGTTCCCCGGAGAAGCGCAGCATCTT.

This chain joins TRBV7-3 and TRBJ1-3; 9 bases agree with TRBD1. Germline V CDR1 and CDR2: SGHTA, FQGTGA. V was clipped by 4 bases and J by 8 bases; unmatched bases: 6. This CDR3 comprises 14 residues. The CDR3 is CASSSTGGRDTIYF. CDR3 in DNA: TGTGCCAGCAGCTCCACAGGGGGCAGGGACACCATATATTTT.

The genes are TRBV2 and TRBJ1-5, with 7 nucleotides matching TRBD1. The CDR3 is 15 residues long. Germline V gene lookup returns CDR1 SNHLY and CDR2 FYNNEI. The V and J ends lost 5 bases and 4 bases, in that order; junction bases with no gene match: 8. Written as DNA, the CDR3 is TGTGCCAGCAGTCCCGAGCAGGGGGTTAATCAGCCCCAGCATTTT. Translation gives CASSPEQGVNQPQHF.

The V gene is TRBV2, the J gene TRBJ1-5; 7 bases line up with TRBD1. CDR1 SNHLY and CDR2 FYNNEI come from the germline V gene. This CDR3 is 15 amino acids long. Losses at the gene ends were 7 bases for V and 4 bases for J; bases not matched to a gene: 10. The CDR3, as DNA: TGTGCCAGCAACAGGGGTCTTAATAAAAATCAGCCCCAGCATTTT. Its translation is CASNRGLNKNQPQHF.

This clone was detected a few times. V and J are TRBV2 and TRBJ1-1; D is undetermined. Germline CDR1 reads SNHLY; CDR2 reads FYNNEI. Trimming cost V 5 bases and J 3 bases, with 10 bases left between them. This CDR3 comprises 13 residues. In nucleotides, the CDR3 is TGTGCCAGCAGTCAACATTCAGACACTGAAGCTTTCTTT. Protein: CASSQHSDTEAFF.

The rearrangement joins TRBV29-1 to TRBJ2-7, with D possibly matching TRBD1 (7 bases). This CDR3 has 15 residues. Per germline, CDR1 SQVTM and CDR2 ANQGSEA. The ends were cut back, 4 bases at V and 2 bases at J, with 18 bases in the middle. The CDR3 reads CSVVPRQGGAYEQYF. In nucleotides, the CDR3 is TGCAGCGTTGTGCCCCGACAGGGAGGCGCCTACGAGCAGTACTTC.

This clone was detected only a few times. The V call is TRBV7-3, the J call TRBJ1-2; the D is unclear. Germline CDR1 and CDR2: SGHTA and FQGTGA. Trimming pared 1 base from V and 1 base from J, leaving 7 bases between. The length of the CDR3 is 14 residues. The CDR3, as DNA: TGTGCCAGCAGCTTAAACAGTCATAACTATGGCTACACCTTC. Translation gives CASSLNSHNYGYTF. Full variable domain (outside the CDR3, taken from reference TRBV7-3 and TRBJ1-2): GAGVSQTPSNKVTEKGKYVELRCDPISGHTALYWYRQSLGQGPEFLIYFQGTGAADDSGLPNDRFFAVRPEGSVSTLKIQRTERGDSAVYLCASSLNSHNYGYTFGSGTRLTVV.

The chain combines TRBV7-2 with TRBJ2-3, with D unclear. Germline lookup yields CDR1 SGHTA and CDR2 FQGNSA. Trimming stripped 0 bases from V and 2 bases from J, with 9 bases between. The CDR3 extends over 15 amino acids. This CDR3 is CASSLAGGTTDTQYF. For the CDR3, the DNA is TGTGCCAGCAGCTTAGCTGGCGGAACCACAGATACGCAGTATTTT.

This clone was counted a few times. This sequence joins TRBV7-3 and TRBJ2-1; tentative D call: TRBD1 (5 bases). Looked up from germline, CDR1 is SGHTA and CDR2 is FQGTGA. Deletions cut 6 bases from V and 1 base from J, with 13 bases between. CDR3 length equals 15 residues. As DNA, the CDR3 is TGTGCCAGCAGTTCCGACAGTCAGTCCTACAATGAGCAGTTCTTC. Protein sequence: CASSSDSQSYNEQFF.